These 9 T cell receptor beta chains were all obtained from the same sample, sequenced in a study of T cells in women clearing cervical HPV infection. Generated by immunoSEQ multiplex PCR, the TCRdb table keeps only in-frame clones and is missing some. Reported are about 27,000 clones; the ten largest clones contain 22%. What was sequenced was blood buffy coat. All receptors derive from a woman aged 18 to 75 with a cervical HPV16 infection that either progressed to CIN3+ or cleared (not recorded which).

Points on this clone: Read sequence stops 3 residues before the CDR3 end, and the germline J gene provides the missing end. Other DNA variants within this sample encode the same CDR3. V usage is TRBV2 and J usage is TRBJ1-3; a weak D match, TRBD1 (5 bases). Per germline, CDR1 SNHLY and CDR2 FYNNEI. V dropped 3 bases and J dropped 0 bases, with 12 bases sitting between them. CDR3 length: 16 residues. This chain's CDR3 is CASSDVTGVSGNTIYF. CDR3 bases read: TGTGCCAGCAGTGACGTCACAGGCGTCTCTGGAAACACC.

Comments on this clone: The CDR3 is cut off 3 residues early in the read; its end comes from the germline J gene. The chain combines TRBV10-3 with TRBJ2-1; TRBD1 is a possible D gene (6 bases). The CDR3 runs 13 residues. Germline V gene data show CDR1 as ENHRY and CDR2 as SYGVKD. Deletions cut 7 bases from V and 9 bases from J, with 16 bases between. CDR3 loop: CAIKGELYSEQFF. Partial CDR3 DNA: TGTGCCATCAAGGGGGAGCTATACTCTGAG.

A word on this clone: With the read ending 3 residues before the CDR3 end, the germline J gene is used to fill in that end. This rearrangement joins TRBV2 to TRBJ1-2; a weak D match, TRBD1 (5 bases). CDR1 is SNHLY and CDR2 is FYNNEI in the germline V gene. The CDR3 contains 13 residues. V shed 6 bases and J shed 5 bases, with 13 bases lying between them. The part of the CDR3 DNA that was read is TGTGCCAGCAGGACGACAGAGACTTATGGC. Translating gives CASRTTETYG. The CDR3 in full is CASRTTETYGYTF.

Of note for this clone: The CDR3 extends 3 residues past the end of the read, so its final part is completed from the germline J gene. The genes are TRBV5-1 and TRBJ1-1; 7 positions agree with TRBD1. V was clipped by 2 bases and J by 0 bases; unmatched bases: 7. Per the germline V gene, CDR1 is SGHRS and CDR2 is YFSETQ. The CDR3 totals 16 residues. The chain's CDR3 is CASSLYRGQLNTEAFF. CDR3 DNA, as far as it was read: TGCGCCAGCAGCTTATATAGGGGACAGTTGAACACTGAA.

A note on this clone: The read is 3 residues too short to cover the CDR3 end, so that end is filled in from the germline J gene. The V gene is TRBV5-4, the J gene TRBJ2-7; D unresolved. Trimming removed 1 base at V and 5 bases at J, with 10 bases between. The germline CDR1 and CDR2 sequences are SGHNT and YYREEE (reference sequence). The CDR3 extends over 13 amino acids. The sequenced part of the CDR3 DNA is TGTGCCAGCAGCTTGAGTTCGCGGAACGAG. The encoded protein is CASSLSSRNE. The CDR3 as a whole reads CASSLSSRNEQYF.

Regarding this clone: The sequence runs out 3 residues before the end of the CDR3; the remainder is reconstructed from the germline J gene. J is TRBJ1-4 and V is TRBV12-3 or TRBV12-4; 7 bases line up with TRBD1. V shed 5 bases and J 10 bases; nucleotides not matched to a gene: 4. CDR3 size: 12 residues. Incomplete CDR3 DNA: TGTGCCAGCAGTGCAAGACAGGGAAAA. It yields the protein CASSARQGK. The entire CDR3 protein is CASSARQGKLFF.

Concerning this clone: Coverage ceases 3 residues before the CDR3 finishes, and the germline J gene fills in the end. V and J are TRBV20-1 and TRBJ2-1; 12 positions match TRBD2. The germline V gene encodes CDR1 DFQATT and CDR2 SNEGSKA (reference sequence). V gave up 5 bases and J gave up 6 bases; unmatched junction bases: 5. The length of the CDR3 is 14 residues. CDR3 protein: CSALAGGPLNEQFF. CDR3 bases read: TGCAGTGCTCTAGCGGGAGGGCCTCTCAATGAG.

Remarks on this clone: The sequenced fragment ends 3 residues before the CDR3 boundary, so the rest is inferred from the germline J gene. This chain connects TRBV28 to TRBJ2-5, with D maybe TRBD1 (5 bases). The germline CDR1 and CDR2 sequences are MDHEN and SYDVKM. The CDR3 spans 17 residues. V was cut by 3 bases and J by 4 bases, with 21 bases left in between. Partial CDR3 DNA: TGTGCCAGCAGTTTCGGCTCAGGGATAGGAACCCGAGAGACC. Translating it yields CASSFGSGIGTRET. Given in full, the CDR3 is CASSFGSGIGTRETQYF.

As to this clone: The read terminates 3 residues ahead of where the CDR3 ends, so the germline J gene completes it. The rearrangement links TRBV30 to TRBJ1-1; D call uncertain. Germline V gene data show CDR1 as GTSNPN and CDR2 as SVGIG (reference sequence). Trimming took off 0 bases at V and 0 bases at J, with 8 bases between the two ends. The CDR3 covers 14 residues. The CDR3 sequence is CAWSVPVMNTEAFF. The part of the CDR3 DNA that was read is TGTGCCTGGAGTGTACCAGTAATGAACACTGAA.